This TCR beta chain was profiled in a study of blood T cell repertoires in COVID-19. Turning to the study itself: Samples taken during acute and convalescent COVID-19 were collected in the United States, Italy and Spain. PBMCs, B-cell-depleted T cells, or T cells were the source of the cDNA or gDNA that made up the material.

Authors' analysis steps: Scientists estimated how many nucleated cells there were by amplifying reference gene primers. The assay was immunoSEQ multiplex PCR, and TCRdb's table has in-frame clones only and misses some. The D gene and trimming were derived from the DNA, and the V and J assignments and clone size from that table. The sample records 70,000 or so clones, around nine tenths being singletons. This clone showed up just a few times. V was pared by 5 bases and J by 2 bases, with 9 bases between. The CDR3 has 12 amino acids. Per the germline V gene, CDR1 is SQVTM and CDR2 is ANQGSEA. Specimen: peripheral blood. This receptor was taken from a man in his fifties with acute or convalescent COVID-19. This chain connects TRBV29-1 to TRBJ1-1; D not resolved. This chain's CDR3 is CSVLSYNTEAFF. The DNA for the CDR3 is TGCAGCGTTCTCTCTTATAACACTGAAGCTTTCTTT.